Presented here are 17 T cell receptor beta chains from one specimen sequenced in a study of blood T cell repertoires in COVID-19 (dated by TCRdb to the early 2020s). Receptor libraries were prepared by the immunoSEQ multiplex PCR assay. TCRdb re-hosts the immuneACCESS table, in-frame sequences only. Its copies lack some clones; in the studies checked, an unresolved V gene accounts for under half of them, and the cause for the rest is not known. This sample holds more than 40,000 clones; 88% were observed only once. The ten largest clones capture about 2.9% of the sample. Sequencing input: peripheral blood. These receptors were collected from a middle-aged man with active COVID-19.

The V and J genes are TRBV5-1 and TRBJ2-7, with 7 nucleotides matching TRBD1. This CDR3 region has 15 residues. CDR1 SGHRS and CDR2 YFSETQ come from the germline V gene. Trimming at V came to 5 bases and at J to 5 bases, leaving 13 bases not matched to a gene. The CDR3 sequence is CASSLSRDRVHEQYF. The CDR3 DNA is TGCGCCAGCAGTTTGAGTCGTGACAGGGTCCACGAGCAGTACTTC.

CDR3 region: CASSFLAGAPYEQYV. CDR3 DNA sequence: TGTGCCAGCAGTTTTCTAGCGGGGGCCCCTTACGAGCAGTACGTC. V and J are TRBV6-2 or TRBV6-3 and TRBJ2-7; 10 bases are a match to TRBD2. The germline V gene has CDR1 MNHEY and CDR2 SVGEGT. V lost 4 bases to trimming and J lost 4 bases; unmatched junction nucleotides: 7. CDR3 size: 15 residues.

V gene TRBV19 combines with J gene TRBJ2-3, with a possible D match to TRBD2 (6 bases). Germline CDR1 is LNHDA and CDR2 is SQIVND (reference sequence). Trimming took 3 bases from V and 0 from J, leaving 13 bases between them. The length of the CDR3 is 16 residues. The CDR3 DNA sequence: TGTGCCAGTAGTATTGCGGGGCGGGTCAGCACAGATACGCAGTATTTT. Protein sequence: CASSIAGRVSTDTQYF.

The chain combines TRBV14 with TRBJ2-6; possibly TRBD1 for D (6 bases). CDR3 length equals 19 residues. Germline values: CDR1 SGHDN, CDR2 FVKESK. Trimming removed 1 base from V and 0 bases from J, with 16 bases in between. CDR3 sequence (DNA): TGTGCCAGCAGCCAAGGACAGGCATATACTATCTCTGGGGCCAACGTCCTGACTTTC. Amino acids: CASSQGQAYTISGANVLTF.

The chain employs TRBV5-1 and TRBJ2-1, with a weak D call TRBD2 (6 bases). Germline V gene data show CDR1 as SGHRS and CDR2 as YFSETQ. V was clipped by 2 bases and J by 1 base, with 16 bases between them. The CDR3 spans 17 residues. CDR3 in DNA: TGCGCCAGCAGCTTTAAAACTAGCCCGGCGTCCTACAATGAGCAGTTCTTC. It translates to CASSFKTSPASYNEQFF.

This clone was observed a handful of times. Other DNA sequences in this sample translate to the same CDR3. In nucleotides, the CDR3 is TGCGCCAGCAGCCAGGGGACAGTCTCCTACGAGCAGTACTTC. Translation: CASSQGTVSYEQYF. This rearrangement joins TRBV4-3 to TRBJ2-7; 7 bases are a match to TRBD1. The V and J ends lost 3 bases and 0 bases, in that order; junction bases with no gene match: 2. Germline assignment: CDR1 LGHNA and CDR2 YSLEER. The CDR3 is made up of 14 amino acids.

The V and J genes are TRBV27 and TRBJ2-5; the D is unclear. In germline, CDR1 is MNHEY, CDR2 SMNVEV (reference sequence). The CDR3 runs to 14 residues. Trimming stripped 5 bases from V and 5 bases from J, with 15 bases between. The CDR3 DNA reads TGTGCCAGCAGTGTCAGCCCCCCGAGGGAGACCCAGTACTTC. Protein: CASSVSPPRETQYF.

The V call is TRBV6-5, the J call TRBJ1-2; the match to TRBD1 covers 7 bases. CDR1 is MNHEY and CDR2 is SVGAGI in the germline V gene. V trimming: 0 bases; J trimming: 8 bases; junction bases outside the gene matches: 6. The CDR3 runs 14 residues. DNA for the CDR3: TGTGCCAGCAGTTACTCGGAGACAGGGTACGGCTACACCTTC. This translates into CASSYSETGYGYTF.

The V gene is TRBV6-5, the J gene TRBJ1-6, with 8 bases identical to TRBD1. This CDR3 has 14 residues. Germline V gene data show CDR1 as MNHEY and CDR2 as SVGAGI. V lost 3 bases to trimming and J lost 9 bases; unmatched junction nucleotides: 4. In DNA form, the CDR3 reads TGTGCCAGCAGTTATACAGGGGGAGGTTCACCCCTCCACTTT. Its translation: CASSYTGGGSPLHF.

The chain is built from TRBV6-1 and TRBJ2-7; 10 bases map to TRBD2. CDR3 length equals 14 residues. CDR1 and CDR2 (germline): MNHNS, SASEGT. Germline trimming cut 0 bases from V and 9 bases from J; bases unmatched to any gene: 5. DNA for the CDR3: TGTGCCAGCAGTGAAGCTCTAGCGGGAGCACTGCAGTACGTC. Protein sequence: CASSEALAGALQYV.

In its sample, this clone was seen a few times. The chain is built from TRBV6-5 and TRBJ1-5, with D hard to call. V lost 4 bases and J 5 bases, leaving 9 bases between the germline ends. The CDR3 spans 13 residues. The germline CDR1 and CDR2 sequences are MNHEY and SVGAGI. CDR3 coding DNA: TGTGCCAGCAGTTTTGGAGAGTATCAGCCCCAGCATTTT. Encoded protein: CASSFGEYQPQHF.

The V and J genes are TRBV7-2 and TRBJ2-2; 9 bases map to TRBD1. CDR1 is SGHTA, CDR2 FQGNSA, per germline. CDR3 length: 15 residues. V shed 5 bases and J 4 bases; nucleotides not matched to a gene: 5. CDR3 residues: CASSTGTGITGELFF. DNA of the CDR3: TGTGCCAGCAGCACCGGGACAGGGATCACCGGGGAGCTGTTTTTT.

This clone occurred once. J is TRBJ2-2 and V is TRBV14; no firm D call. The CDR3 has 18 amino acids. Looked up from germline, CDR1 is SGHDN and CDR2 is FVKESK. V was clipped by 0 bases and J by 1 base, with 15 bases between them. The CDR3 region is CASSQDILRSENTGELFF. CDR3 coding DNA: TGTGCCAGCAGCCAAGATATACTGAGGTCGGAGAACACCGGGGAGCTGTTTTTT. The whole variable domain, remainder taken from reference TRBV14 and TRBJ2-2, is EAGVTQFPSHSVIEKGQTVTLRCDPISGHDNLYWYRRVMGKEIKFLLHFVKESKQDESGMPNNRFLAERTGGTYSTLKVQPAELEDSGVYFCASSQDILRSENTGELFFGEGSRLTVL.

The chain employs TRBV13 and TRBJ2-1; 11 bases map to TRBD1. This CDR3 region has 14 residues. Per germline, CDR1 PRHDT and CDR2 FYEKMQ (reference sequence). V was pared by 4 bases and J by 10 bases, with 6 bases of the junction left unmatched. The CDR3 is CASSSRTGGSEQFF. The DNA for the CDR3 is TGTGCCAGCAGCTCCCGGACAGGGGGCAGCGAGCAGTTCTTC.

The chain employs TRBV6-1 and TRBJ1-6, with 7 bases aligning to TRBD1. The CDR3 runs to 15 residues. Germline V gene sequence: CDR1 MNHNS, CDR2 SASEGT. V was pared by 0 bases and J by 5 bases, with 1 base of the junction left unmatched. In DNA, the CDR3 is TGTGCCAGCAGTGAAGCTAGGGGGCATAATTCACCCCTCCACTTT. It yields the protein CASSEARGHNSPLHF.

The chain recombines TRBV6-5 with TRBJ2-2; possible D gene TRBD2, 6 bases. The CDR3 runs to 15 residues. In germline, CDR1 is MNHEY, CDR2 SVGAGI. V shed 7 bases and J shed 0 bases, with 12 bases lying between them. The CDR3 DNA reads as TGTGCCAGCAACCGTGGAGGGACGAACACCGGGGAGCTGTTTTTT. Amino acids: CASNRGGTNTGELFF.

V usage is TRBV7-3 and J usage is TRBJ2-3; D perhaps matches TRBD2 (6 bases). V lost 0 bases to trimming and J lost 0 bases, with 7 bases between them. This CDR3 is built from 15 residues. The germline V gene encodes CDR1 SGHTA and CDR2 FQGTGA. In DNA form, the CDR3 reads TGTGCCAGCAGCTTAACGGGAGGAAGCACAGATACGCAGTATTTT. Its translation: CASSLTGGSTDTQYF.